One sample yielded the 17 T cell receptor beta chains listed below, sequenced in a study of T cells after yellow fever vaccination. Via MiXCR, TCRdb re-called the 5' RACE reads, giving one row per CDR3 protein. Among around 400,000 distinct CDR3 sequences, more than 9% were seen once, and the ten largest hold roughly a sixth. Sequencing was performed on PBMCs, taken on the day of the first yellow fever vaccination. Receptors were obtained from a man between 18 and 35 years old who received the YFV17D yellow fever vaccine.

The chain's CDR3 is CATSPTSWDTSTDTQYF. Written as DNA, the CDR3 is TGTGCCACCAGCCCGACGTCCTGGGACACTAGCACAGATACGCAGTATTTT. The chain joins TRBV15 to TRBJ2-3; D might be TRBD1 (6 bases). The germline V gene encodes CDR1 LNHNV and CDR2 YYDKDF (reference sequence). Trimming took off 5 bases at V and 0 bases at J, with 18 bases between the two ends. The CDR3 contains 17 residues.

This clonotype has more than one count but fewer than ten. The chain employs TRBV21-1 and TRBJ2-5; the table's D call, TRBD2, has no DNA check behind it. TRBV21-1 is flagged as a pseudogene. CDR3 length: 15 amino acids. CDR3 amino acids: CASSKEGTLGETQYF. The CDR3 nucleotides are TGTGCCAGCAGCAAAGAAGGGACCCTGGGAGAGACCCAGTACTTC.

This clonotype was seen only a few times. V usage is TRBV10-3 and J usage is TRBJ1-2, with 7 bases identical to TRBD1. Germline V lookup: CDR1 ENHRY, CDR2 SYGVKD. J lost 8 bases, V lost 6 bases, and 9 bases had no gene match. The CDR3 is 13 residues long. The chain's CDR3 is CAIRQTGEHGYTF. The CDR3 DNA reads TGTGCCATCAGACAAACAGGGGAGCACGGCTACACCTTC.

The chain carries TRBV27 and TRBJ1-2; D remains unclear. The CDR3 length is 13 residues. Germline V lookup: CDR1 MNHEY, CDR2 SMNVEV (reference sequence). V was clipped by 2 bases and J by 9 bases, with 13 bases between them. The CDR3 is CASSLEEGRSYTF. CDR3 sequence (DNA): TGTGCCAGCAGTTTAGAGGAGGGAAGGAGCTACACCTTC.

V is TRBV2 and J is TRBJ2-5, with 7 bases matching TRBD1. CDR3 length: 15 residues. V was pared by 5 bases and J by 1 base, with 7 bases of the junction left unmatched. The germline V gene encodes CDR1 SNHLY and CDR2 FYNNEI. The CDR3 loop reads CASSRNTGVQETQYF. CDR3 DNA sequence: TGTGCCAGCAGTCGGAACACAGGGGTCCAAGAGACCCAGTACTTC.

The chain links TRBV12-3 or TRBV12-4 to TRBJ1-2; TRBD1 matches at 7 bases. The CDR3 covers 14 residues. V was pared by 8 bases and J by 6 bases, with 12 bases of the junction left unmatched. CDR3 in amino acids: CASRPGGLDDGYTF. The DNA of the CDR3 is TGTGCCAGCCGGCCAGGGGGGCTTGACGATGGCTACACCTTC.

This clonotype appeared many times. The chain couples TRBV5-1 to TRBJ1-1; D unclear. Trimming stripped 4 bases from V and 1 base from J, with 20 bases between. CDR1 SGHRS and CDR2 YFSETQ come from the germline V gene. The CDR3 sequence is 17 residues long. CDR3 DNA: TGCGCCAGCAGCCCTGGAACTCCTACCCTAACGAACACTGAAGCTTTCTTT. Its protein is CASSPGTPTLTNTEAFF.

The chain has TRBV12-3 or TRBV12-4 and TRBJ1-2, with 7 bases lining up with TRBD1. V was clipped by 5 bases and J by 4 bases; unmatched bases: 10. The CDR3 spans 15 residues. As DNA, the CDR3 is TGTGCCAGCAGTCCCGGGACAGTGGAATCCTATGGCTACACCTTC. Protein sequence: CASSPGTVESYGYTF.

This clonotype has at least ten counts. This sequence joins TRBV5-1 and TRBJ2-7; 8 bases fit TRBD1. The CDR3 loop spans 14 amino acids. The trim removed 4 bases at V and 6 bases at J, leaving 9 bases unmatched. Germline CDR1 SGHRS, CDR2 YFSETQ. The CDR3 nucleotides read TGCGCCAGCAGCCCGGGGACAGGTCGTAGCGAGCAGTACTTC. It specifies CASSPGTGRSEQYF.

Only a few counts were recorded for this clonotype. The chain joins TRBV27 to TRBJ2-2; D gene uncertain. The CDR3 runs 15 residues. The germline V and J ends were trimmed by 3 bases and 6 bases, with 14 bases remaining between them. Germline loops: CDR1 MNHEY, CDR2 SMNVEV (reference sequence). The CDR3 bases are TGTGCCAGCAGTTTGCCTTCAAGTGTGGCCGGGGAGCTGTTTTTT. Its protein is CASSLPSSVAGELFF.

This clonotype was seen a handful of times. The rearrangement joins TRBV12-3 or TRBV12-4 to TRBJ2-5; no clear D gene. There are 13 residues in the CDR3. Trimming shortened V by 6 bases and J by 1 base, and 9 bases separated the two germline ends. The chain's CDR3 is CASSRDLQETQYF. CDR3 bases: TGTGCCAGCAGCCGCGACCTCCAAGAGACCCAGTACTTC.

The CDR3 DNA sequence: TGTGCCAGCAGCTTAGGAGTTGGGCCCCGGGCGTACACCGGGGAGCTGTTTTTT. Protein sequence: CASSLGVGPRAYTGELFF. The rearrangement links TRBV11-3 to TRBJ2-2; the D is unclear. V gave up 1 base and J gave up 3 bases, with 18 bases separating them. CDR1 SGHNT and CDR2 YENEEA come from the germline V gene. CDR3 size: 18 residues. Together with reference TRBV11-3 and TRBJ2-2, the CDR3 gives the full variable domain: EAGVVQSPRYKIIEKKQPVAFWCNPISGHNTLYWYLQNLGQGPELLIRYENEEAVDDSQLPKDRFSAERLKGVDSTLKIQPAELGDSAVYLCASSLGVGPRAYTGELFFGEGSRLTVL.

A few counts support this clonotype. The chain couples TRBV10-3 to TRBJ1-6, with 8 bases matching TRBD1. The CDR3 totals 12 residues. V gave up 9 bases and J gave up 7 bases; unmatched junction bases: 2. Germline values: CDR1 ENHRY, CDR2 SYGVKD. Here the CDR3 reads CAIGDRNSPLHF. The CDR3 DNA reads as TGTGCCATAGGGGACAGGAATTCACCCCTCCACTTT.

The V gene is TRBV10-3, the J gene TRBJ2-5, with D unclear. In germline, CDR1 is ENHRY, CDR2 SYGVKD. The CDR3 loop spans 13 amino acids. The ends were cut back, 4 bases at V and 5 bases at J, with 11 bases in the middle. The CDR3 is CAISVQIGETQYF. The CDR3 DNA reads as TGTGCCATCAGTGTCCAAATCGGGGAGACCCAGTACTTC.

This clonotype appeared a few times. The J gene is TRBJ2-3, the V gene TRBV5-5; D is ambiguous. Germline CDR1 and CDR2: SGHKS and YYEKEE (reference sequence). CDR3 length: 14 residues. With 2 bases removed from V and 3 bases from J, the gap between germline ends came to 10 bases. The DNA of the CDR3 is TGTGCCAGCAGCTTTGACCACGGGACAGATACGCAGTATTTT. Encoded protein: CASSFDHGTDTQYF.

Many counts were recorded for this clonotype. The rearrangement uses TRBV7-2 and TRBJ1-1; 7 nucleotides line up with TRBD1. Germline V CDR1 and CDR2: SGHTA, FQGNSA. The trim removed 6 bases at V and 5 bases at J, leaving 9 bases unmatched. This CDR3 is 14 amino acids long. The CDR3 coding sequence is TGTGCCAGCAGGGCACAGGGGAGGTTAACTGAAGCTTTCTTT. Translation gives CASRAQGRLTEAFF.

This clonotype showed up just a few times. J is TRBJ2-1 and V is TRBV4-1; D remains unclear. Germline-derived CDR1 and CDR2 are MGHRA and YSYEKL. V was pared by 4 bases and J by 0 bases, with 10 bases between. This CDR3 contains 15 residues. The CDR3, as DNA: TGCGCCAGCAGCCTCGGCGAGAGCTCCTACAATGAGCAGTTCTTC. Translation: CASSLGESSYNEQFF.